This T cell receptor (beta chain) was recovered during a study of shared clonotypes between healthy human individuals. The study, taken as a whole, reports: Clonotype sharing among donors likely depends on sequencing depth.

Unsorted PBMC samples were amplified in replicate PCRs containing roughly 300 ng DNA, tens of thousands of T cell genomes. Measured with immunoSEQ multiplex PCR; TCRdb has only the in-frame clones, and not every one. This sample yields 450,000 to 500,000 clones, of which roughly 80% are seen a single time; about an eighth belongs to the top ten. With respect to this clone: Antigen: not known.

The study enrolled healthy HIV-negative adults without recent acute infections or vaccinations as donors. With unsorted samples, genomic DNA was obtained from 90 million to 95 million PBMCs. This CDR3 has 15 amino acids. V dropped 4 bases and J dropped 4; count of bases not matched to a gene: 9. CDR1 and CDR2 (germline): SNHLY, FYNNEI. The sequence was obtained from a middle-aged woman in good health. Some clones in this sample may be carry-over from other donors' samples. This chain links TRBV2 with TRBJ2-7; 8 nucleotides match TRBD1. Sequencing was performed on PBMCs. The chain's CDR3 is CASSVGTGWGYEQYF. CDR3 in DNA: TGTGCCAGCAGTGTAGGGACAGGCTGGGGTTACGAGCAGTACTTC.